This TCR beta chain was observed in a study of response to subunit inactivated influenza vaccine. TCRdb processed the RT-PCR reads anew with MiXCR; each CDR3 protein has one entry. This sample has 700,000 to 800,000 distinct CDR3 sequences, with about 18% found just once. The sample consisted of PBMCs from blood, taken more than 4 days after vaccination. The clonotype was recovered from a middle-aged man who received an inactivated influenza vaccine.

The CDR3 sequence is CASTHATGELFF. Written as DNA, the CDR3 is TGCGCCAGCACACACGCCACCGGGGAGCTGTTTTTT. V usage is TRBV5-1 and J usage is TRBJ2-2; D is uncertain. The CDR3 covers 12 residues. Germline CDR1 and CDR2: SGHRS and YFSETQ. Trimming stripped 6 bases from V and 4 bases from J, with 7 bases between.